This T cell receptor beta chain was obtained from a study of patients and donors after allogeneic stem cell transplantation. TCRdb redid the calling of the RT-PCR reads with MiXCR, one entry per CDR3 protein. The table records 920,000 or so distinct CDR3 sequences, approximately 19% of them present only once. Comments on this clonotype: At one end the junction does not follow the germline gene, possibly because of a read error.

Germline values: CDR1 MNHEY, CDR2 SVGAGI. This CDR3 is built from 14 residues. This sequence joins TRBV6-5 and TRBJ2-5; no definite D call. Material: blood, either unsorted or a sorted T cell fraction (not recorded which). The TCR was taken from a human donor who was either an allogeneic HSCT recipient or a stem cell or donor lymphocyte infusion donor (not recorded which). It is not recorded whose cells these are; they may come from a transplant donor. The CDR3 loop is CTSSSSGSQETQYF. The DNA for the CDR3 is TGTACCAGCAGTTCCTCCGGGTCCCAAGAGACCCAGTACTTC.